This T cell receptor beta chain is drawn from a study of T cells after yellow fever vaccination. Trimming stripped 5 bases from V and 3 bases from J, with 19 bases between. Germline V CDR1 and CDR2: MNHEY, SMNVEV (reference sequence). The CDR3 has 16 amino acids. TCRdb recomputed calls from the 5' RACE reads with MiXCR, one row per CDR3 protein. The table has about 73,000 distinct CDR3 sequences, around 7.7% seen once. This rearrangement joins TRBV27 to TRBJ1-1, with D perhaps TRBD1 (6 bases). The receptor was isolated from a man under 40 who received the YFV17D yellow fever vaccine. Material: CD8+ T cells sorted from PBMCs, obtained on the day of the yellow fever booster vaccination. CDR3 region: CASSPLTGNRYTEAFF. The CDR3, as DNA: TGTGCCAGCAGTCCCCTCACAGGGAATCGGTACACTGAAGCTTTCTTT.